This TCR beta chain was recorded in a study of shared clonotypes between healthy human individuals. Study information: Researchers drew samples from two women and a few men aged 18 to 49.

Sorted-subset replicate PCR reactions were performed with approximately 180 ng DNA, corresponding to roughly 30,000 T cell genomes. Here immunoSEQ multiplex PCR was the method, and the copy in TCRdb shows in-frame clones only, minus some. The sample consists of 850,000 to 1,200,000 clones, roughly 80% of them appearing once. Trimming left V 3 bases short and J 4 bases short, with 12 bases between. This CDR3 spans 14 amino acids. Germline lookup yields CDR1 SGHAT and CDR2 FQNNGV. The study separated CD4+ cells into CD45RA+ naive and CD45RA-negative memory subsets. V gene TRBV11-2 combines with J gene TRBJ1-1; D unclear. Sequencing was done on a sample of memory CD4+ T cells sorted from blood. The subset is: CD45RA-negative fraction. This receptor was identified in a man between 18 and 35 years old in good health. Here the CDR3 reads CASSFRGGSTEAFF. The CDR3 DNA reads TGTGCCAGCAGCTTTCGCGGAGGAAGCACTGAAGCTTTCTTT.